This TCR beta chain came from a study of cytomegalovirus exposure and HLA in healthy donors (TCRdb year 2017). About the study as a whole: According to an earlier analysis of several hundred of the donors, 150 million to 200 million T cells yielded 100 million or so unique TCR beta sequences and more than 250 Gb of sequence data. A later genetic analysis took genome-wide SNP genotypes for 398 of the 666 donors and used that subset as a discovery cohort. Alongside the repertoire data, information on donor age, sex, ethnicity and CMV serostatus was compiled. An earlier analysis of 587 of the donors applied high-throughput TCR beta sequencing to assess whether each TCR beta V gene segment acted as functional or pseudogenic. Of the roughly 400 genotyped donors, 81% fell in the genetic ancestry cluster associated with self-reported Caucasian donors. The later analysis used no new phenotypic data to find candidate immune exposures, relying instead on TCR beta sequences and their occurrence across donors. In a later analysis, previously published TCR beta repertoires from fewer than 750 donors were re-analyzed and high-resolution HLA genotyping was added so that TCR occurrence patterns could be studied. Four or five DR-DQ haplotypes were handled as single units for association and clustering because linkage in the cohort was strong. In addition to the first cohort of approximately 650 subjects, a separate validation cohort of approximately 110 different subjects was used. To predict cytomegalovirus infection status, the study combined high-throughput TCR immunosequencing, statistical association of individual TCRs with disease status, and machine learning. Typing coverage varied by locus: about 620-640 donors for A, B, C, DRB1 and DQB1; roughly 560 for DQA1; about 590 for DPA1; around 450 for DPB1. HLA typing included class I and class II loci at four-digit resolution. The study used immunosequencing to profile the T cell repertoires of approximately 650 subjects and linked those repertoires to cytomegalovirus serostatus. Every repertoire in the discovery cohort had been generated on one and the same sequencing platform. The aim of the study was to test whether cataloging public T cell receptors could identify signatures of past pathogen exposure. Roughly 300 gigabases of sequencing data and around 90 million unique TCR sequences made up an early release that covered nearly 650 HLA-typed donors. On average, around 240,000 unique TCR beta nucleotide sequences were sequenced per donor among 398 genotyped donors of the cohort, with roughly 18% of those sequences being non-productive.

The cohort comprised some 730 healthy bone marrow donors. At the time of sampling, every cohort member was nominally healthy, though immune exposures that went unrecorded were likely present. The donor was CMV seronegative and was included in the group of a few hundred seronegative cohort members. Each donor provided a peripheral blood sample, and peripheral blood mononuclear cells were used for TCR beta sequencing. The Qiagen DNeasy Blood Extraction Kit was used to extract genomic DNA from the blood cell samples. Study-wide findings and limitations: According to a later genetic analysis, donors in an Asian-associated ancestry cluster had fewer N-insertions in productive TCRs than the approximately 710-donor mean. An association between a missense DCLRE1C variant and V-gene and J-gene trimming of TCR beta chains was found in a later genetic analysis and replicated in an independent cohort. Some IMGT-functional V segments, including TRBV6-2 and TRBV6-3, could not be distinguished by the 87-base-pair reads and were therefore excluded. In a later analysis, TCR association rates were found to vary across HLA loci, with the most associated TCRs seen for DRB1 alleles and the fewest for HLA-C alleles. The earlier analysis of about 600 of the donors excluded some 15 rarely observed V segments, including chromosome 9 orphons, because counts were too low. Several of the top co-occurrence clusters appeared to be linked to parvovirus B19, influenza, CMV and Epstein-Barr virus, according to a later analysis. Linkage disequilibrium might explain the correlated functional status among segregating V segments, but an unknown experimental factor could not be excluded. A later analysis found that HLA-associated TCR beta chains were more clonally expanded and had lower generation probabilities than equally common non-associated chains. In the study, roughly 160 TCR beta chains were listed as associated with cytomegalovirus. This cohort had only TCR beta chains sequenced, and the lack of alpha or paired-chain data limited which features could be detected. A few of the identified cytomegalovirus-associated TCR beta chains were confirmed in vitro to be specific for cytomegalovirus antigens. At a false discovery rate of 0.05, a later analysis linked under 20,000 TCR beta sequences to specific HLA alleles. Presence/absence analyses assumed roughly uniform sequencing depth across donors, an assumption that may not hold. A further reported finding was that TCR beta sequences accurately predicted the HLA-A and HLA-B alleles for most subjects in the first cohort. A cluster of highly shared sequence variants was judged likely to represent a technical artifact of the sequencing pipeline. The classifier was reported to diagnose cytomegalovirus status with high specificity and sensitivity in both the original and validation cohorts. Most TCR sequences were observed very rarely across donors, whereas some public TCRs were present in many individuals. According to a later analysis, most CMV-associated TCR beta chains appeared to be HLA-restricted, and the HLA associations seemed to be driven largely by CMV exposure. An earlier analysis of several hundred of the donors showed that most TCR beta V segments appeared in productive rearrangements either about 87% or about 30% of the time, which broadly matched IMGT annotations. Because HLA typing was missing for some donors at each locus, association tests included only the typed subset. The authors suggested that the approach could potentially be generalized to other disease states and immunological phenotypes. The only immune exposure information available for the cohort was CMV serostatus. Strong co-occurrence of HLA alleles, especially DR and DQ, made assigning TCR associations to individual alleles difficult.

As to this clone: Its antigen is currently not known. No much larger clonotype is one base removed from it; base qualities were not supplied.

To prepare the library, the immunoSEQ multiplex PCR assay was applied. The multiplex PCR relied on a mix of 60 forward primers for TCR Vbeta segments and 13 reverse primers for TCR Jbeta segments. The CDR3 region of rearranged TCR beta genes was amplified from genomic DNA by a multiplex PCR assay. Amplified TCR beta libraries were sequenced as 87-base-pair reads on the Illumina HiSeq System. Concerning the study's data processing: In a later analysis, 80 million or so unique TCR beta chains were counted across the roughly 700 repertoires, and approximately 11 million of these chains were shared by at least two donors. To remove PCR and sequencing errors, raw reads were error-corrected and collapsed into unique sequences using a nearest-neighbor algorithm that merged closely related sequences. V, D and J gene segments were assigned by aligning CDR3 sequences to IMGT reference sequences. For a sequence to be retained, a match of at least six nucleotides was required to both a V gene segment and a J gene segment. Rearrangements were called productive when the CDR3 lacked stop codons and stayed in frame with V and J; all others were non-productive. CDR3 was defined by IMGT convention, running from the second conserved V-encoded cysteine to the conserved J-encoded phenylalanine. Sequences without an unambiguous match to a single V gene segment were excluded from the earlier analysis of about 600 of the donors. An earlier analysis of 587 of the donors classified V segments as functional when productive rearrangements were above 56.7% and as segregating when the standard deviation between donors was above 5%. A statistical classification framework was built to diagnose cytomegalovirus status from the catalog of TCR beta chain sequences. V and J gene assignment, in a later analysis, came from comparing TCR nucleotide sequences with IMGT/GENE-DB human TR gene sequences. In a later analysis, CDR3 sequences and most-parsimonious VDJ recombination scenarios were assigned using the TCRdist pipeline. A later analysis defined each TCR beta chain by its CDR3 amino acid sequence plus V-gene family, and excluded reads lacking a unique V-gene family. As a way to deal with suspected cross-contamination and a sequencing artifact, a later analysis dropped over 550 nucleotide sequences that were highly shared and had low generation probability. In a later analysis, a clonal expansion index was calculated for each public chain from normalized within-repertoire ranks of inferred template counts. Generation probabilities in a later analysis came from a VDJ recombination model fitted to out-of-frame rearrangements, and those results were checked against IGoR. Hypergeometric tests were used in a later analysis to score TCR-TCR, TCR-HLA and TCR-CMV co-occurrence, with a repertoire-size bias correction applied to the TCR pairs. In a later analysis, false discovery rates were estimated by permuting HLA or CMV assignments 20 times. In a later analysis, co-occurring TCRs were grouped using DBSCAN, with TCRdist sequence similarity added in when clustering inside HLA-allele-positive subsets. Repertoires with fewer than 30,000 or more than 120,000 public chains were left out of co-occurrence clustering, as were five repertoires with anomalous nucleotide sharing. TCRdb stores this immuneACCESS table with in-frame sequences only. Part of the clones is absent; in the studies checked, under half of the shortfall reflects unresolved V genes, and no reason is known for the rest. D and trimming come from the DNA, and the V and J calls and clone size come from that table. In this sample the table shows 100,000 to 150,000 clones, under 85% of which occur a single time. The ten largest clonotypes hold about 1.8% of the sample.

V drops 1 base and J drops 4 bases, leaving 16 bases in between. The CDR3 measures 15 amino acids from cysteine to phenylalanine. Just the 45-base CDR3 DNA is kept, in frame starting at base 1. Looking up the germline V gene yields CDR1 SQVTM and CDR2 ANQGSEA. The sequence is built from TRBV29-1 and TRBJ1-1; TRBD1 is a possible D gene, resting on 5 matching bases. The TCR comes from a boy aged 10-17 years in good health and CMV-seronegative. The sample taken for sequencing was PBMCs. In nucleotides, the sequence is TGCAGCGTTGAAGTCCCCAGGGCGGTGGTCACTGAAGCTTTCTTT. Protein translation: CSVEVPRAVVTEAFF. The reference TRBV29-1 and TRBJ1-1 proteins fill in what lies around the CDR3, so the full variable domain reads SAVISQKPSRDICQRGTSLTIQCQVDSQVTMMFWYRQQPGQSLTLIATANQGSEATYESGFVIDKFPISRPNLTFSTLTVSNMSPEDSSIYLCSVEVPRAVVTEAFFGQGTRLTVV.